The next 7 T cell receptor beta chains were all read from a single sample in a study of cytomegalovirus exposure and HLA in healthy donors. 13 Jbeta primers and 60 Vbeta primers were used for the PCR. The protocol was immunoSEQ multiplex PCR, while the TCRdb copy is restricted to in-frame clones and leaves out a portion. The repertoire holds some 180,000 clones, 70% to 85% seen once, with approximately 1.2% in the top ten. The sample comprised PBMCs. The receptors derive from a girl aged 2 to 9 in good health and CMV-seropositive.

As for this clone: Other DNA sequences within the sample encode an identical CDR3. This rearrangement joins TRBV9 to TRBJ2-3; 7 bases match TRBD2. Germline trimming cut 2 bases from V and 2 bases from J; bases unmatched to any gene: 8. There are 16 residues in the CDR3. Germline assignment: CDR1 SGDLS and CDR2 YYNGEE. CDR3 nucleotides: TGTGCCAGCAGCGTGGGGGGGGTCCCAATCACAGATACGCAGTATTTT. Its translation is CASSVGGVPITDTQYF.

The chain uses TRBV5-1 and TRBJ2-7, with TRBD1 as a possible D gene (5 bases). Germline CDR1 reads SGHRS; CDR2 reads YFSETQ. This CDR3 region has 12 residues. The V end was cut by 4 bases, the J end by 6 bases, with 11 bases between. CDR3 residues: CASSLQGPEQYF. CDR3 nucleotides: TGCGCCAGCAGCCTTCAGGGCCCCGAGCAGTACTTC.

The rearrangement joins TRBV10-1 to TRBJ2-6, with 8 bases fitting TRBD1. V lost 0 bases to trimming and J lost 2 bases; unmatched junction nucleotides: 0. Germline V lookup: CDR1 WNHNN, CDR2 SYGVQD (reference sequence). The CDR3 has 16 amino acids. CDR3 in DNA: TGCGCCAGCAGTGAGTCGACAGGGGCTGGGGCCAACGTCCTGACTTTC. This sequence encodes CASSESTGAGANVLTF.

In this sample, this clone turned up once. V gene TRBV5-1 combines with J gene TRBJ2-3, with a weak D call TRBD2 (5 bases). V lost 5 bases to trimming and J lost 4 bases, with 11 bases between them. The germline V gene encodes CDR1 SGHRS and CDR2 YFSETQ. CDR3 length: 13 amino acids. CDR3: CASRLRESDTQYF. Written as DNA, the CDR3 is TGCGCCAGCAGACTGAGGGAATCAGATACGCAGTATTTT.

The chain joins TRBV6-1 to TRBJ1-5; TRBD1 matches 7 bases. Germline V gene sequence: CDR1 MNHNS, CDR2 SASEGT. V was pared by 10 bases and J by 2 bases, with 2 bases of the junction left unmatched. This CDR3 has 12 residues. CDR3 sequence: CATGTGNQPQHF. The DNA for the CDR3 is TGTGCCACCGGGACAGGCAATCAGCCCCAGCATTTT.

The chain combines TRBV18 with TRBJ1-1, with D tentatively TRBD1 (5 bases). Germline-derived CDR1 and CDR2 are KGHSH and LQKENI. The V gene lost 1 base and the J gene lost 6 bases, with 9 bases spanning the gap. The CDR3 extends over 13 amino acids. In DNA, the CDR3 is TGTGCCAGCTCACCACTGGCGGGACCTGAAGCTTTCTTT. It encodes CASSPLAGPEAFF.

The chain has TRBV15 and TRBJ2-7, with D tentatively TRBD2 (7 bases). There are 18 residues in the CDR3. V was trimmed by 1 base and J by 1 base, leaving 20 bases between them. Germline V gene sequence: CDR1 LNHNV, CDR2 YYDKDF (reference sequence). CDR3 nucleotide sequence: TGTGCCACCAGCAGAGGGTGGGCAGGTGCGGGGGCTTCCTACGAGCAGTACTTC. Its translation is CATSRGWAGAGASYEQYF.